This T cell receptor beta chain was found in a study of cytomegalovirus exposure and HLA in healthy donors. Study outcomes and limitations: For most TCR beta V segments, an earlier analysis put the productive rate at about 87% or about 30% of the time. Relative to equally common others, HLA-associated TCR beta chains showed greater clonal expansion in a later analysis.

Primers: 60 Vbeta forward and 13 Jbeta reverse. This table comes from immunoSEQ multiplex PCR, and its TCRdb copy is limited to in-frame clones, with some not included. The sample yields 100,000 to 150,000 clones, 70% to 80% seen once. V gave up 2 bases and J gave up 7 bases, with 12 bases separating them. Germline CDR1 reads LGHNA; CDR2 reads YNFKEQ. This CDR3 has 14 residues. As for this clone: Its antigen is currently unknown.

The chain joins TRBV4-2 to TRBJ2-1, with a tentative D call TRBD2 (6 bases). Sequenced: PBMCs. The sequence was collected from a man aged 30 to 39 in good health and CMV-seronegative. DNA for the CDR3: TGTGCCAGCAGCCAAACCCCCGGGAGAAATGAGCAGTTCTTC. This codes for CASSQTPGRNEQFF.